This T cell receptor beta chain is from a study of response to subunit inactivated influenza vaccine. Notes on the study in general: Authors proposed each seasonal influenza vaccination draws in few new T cells.

In regard to this clonotype: What it binds is unknown.

TCRdb ran MiXCR on the RT-PCR reads and lists one entry per CDR3 protein. The sample yields 500,000 to 600,000 distinct CDR3 sequences, 13% seen once. The J segment lost 8 bases and the V segment lost 3 bases, leaving 10 bases of the junction unmatched. The germline gives CDR1 SGDLS, CDR2 YYNGEE. The CDR3 runs 16 residues. The chain employs TRBV9 and TRBJ2-4, with 11 bases fitting TRBD2. Sequenced material: PBMCs from blood, taken 40 to 50 days after vaccination. This receptor was taken from a man in his forties or fifties who received an inactivated influenza vaccine. CDR3 amino acids: CASSARPLAGADIQYF. CDR3 sequence (DNA): TGTGCCAGCAGCGCCCGACCACTAGCGGGAGCTGACATTCAGTACTTC.